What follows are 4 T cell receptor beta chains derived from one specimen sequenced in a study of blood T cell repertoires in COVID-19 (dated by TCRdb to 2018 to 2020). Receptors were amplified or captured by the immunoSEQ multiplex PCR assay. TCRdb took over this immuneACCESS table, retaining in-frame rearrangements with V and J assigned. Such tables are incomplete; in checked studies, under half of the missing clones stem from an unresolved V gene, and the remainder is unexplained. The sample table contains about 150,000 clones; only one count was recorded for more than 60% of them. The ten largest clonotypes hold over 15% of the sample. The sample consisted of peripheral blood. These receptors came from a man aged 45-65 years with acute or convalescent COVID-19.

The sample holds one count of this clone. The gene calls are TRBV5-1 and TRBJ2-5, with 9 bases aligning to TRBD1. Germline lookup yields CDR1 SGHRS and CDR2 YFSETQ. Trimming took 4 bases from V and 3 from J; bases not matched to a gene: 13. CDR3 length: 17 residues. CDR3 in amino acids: CASSPPLGGQGEETQYF. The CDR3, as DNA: TGCGCCAGCAGCCCCCCCTTAGGGGGACAGGGTGAAGAGACCCAGTACTTC.

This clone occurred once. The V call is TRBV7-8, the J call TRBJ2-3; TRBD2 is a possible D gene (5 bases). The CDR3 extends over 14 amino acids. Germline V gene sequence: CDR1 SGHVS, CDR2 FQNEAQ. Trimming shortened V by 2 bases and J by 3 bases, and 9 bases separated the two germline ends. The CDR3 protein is CASSLTGMTDTQYF. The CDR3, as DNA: TGTGCCAGCAGCTTAACGGGAATGACAGATACGCAGTATTTT.

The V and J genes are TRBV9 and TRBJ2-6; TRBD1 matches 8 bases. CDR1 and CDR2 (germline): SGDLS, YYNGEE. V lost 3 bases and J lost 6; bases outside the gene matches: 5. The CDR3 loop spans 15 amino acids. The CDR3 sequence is CASSAGGPLANVLTF. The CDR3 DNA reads TGTGCCAGCAGCGCAGGGGGCCCACTGGCCAACGTCCTGACTTTC.

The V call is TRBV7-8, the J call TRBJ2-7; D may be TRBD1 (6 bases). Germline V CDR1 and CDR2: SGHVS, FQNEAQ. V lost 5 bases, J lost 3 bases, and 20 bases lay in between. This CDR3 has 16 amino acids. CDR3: CASSTIHRERSYEQYF. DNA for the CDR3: TGTGCCAGCAGCACCATACACAGGGAGCGGAGCTACGAGCAGTACTTC. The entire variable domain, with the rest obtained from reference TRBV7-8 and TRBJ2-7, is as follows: GAGVSQSPRYKVAKRGQDVALRCDPISGHVSLFWYQQALGQGPEFLTYFQNEAQLDKSGLPSDRFFAERPEGSVSTLKIQRTQQEDSAVYLCASSTIHRERSYEQYFGPGTRLTVT.